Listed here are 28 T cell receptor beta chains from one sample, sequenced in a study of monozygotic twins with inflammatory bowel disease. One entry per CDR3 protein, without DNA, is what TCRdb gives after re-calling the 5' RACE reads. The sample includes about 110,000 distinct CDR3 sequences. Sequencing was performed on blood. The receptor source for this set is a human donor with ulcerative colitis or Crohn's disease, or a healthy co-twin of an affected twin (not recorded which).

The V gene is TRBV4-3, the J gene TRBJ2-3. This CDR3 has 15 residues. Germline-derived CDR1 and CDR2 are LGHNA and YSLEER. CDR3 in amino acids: CASSHNTASTDTQYF.

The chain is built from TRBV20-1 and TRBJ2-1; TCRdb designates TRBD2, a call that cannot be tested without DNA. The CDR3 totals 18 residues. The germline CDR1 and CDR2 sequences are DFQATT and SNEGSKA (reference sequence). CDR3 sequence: CSARLHGTSGRRYNEQFF.

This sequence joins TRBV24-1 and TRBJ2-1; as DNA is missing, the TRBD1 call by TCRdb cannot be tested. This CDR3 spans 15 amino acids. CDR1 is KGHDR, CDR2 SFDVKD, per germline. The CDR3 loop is CATGPTSPLGNEQFF.

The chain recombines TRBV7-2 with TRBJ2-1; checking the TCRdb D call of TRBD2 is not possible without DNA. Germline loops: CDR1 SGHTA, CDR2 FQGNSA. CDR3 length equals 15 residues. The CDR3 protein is CASSLFDLAGDEQFF.

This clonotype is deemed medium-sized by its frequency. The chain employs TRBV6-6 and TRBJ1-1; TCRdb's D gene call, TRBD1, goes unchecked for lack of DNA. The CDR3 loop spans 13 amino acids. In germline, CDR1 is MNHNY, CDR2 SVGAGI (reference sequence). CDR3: CASSYKQGLEAFF.

Here the CDR3 reads CASSVLHHTDTQYF. The chain joins TRBV7-9 to TRBJ2-3. Germline loops: CDR1 SEHNR, CDR2 FQNEAQ (reference sequence). The CDR3 extends over 14 amino acids.

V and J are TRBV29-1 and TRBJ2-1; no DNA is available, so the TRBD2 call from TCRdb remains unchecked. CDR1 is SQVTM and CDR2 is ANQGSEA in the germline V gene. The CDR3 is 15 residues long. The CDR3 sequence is CSGSTGTSGSDEQFF.

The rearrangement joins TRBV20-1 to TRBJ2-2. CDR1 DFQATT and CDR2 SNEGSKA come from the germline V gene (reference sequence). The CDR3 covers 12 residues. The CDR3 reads CSARRDFGELFF.

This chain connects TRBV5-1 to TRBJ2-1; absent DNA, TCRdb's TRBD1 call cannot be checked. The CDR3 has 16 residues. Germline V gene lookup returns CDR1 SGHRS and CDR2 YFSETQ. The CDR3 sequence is CASSRPGQGVNNEQFF.

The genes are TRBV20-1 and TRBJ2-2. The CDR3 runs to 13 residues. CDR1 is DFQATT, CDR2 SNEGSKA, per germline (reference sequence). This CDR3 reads CSAREAVTGELFF.

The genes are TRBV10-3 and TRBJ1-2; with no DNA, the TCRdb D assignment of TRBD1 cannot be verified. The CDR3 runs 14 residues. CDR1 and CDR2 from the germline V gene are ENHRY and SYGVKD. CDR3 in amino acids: CAISEAGNFYGYTF.

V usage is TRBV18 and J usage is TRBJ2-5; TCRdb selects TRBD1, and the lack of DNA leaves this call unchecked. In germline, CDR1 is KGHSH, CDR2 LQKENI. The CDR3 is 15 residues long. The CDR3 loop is CASSRLLGGQETQYF.

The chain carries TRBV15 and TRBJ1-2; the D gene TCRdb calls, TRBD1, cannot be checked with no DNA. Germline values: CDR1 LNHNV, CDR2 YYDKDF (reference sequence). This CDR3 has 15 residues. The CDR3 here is CATSRDLGHPNGYTF.

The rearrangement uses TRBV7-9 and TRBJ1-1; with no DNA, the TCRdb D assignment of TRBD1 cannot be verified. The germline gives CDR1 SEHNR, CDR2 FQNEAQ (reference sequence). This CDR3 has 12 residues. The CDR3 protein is CATKQGGTEAFF.

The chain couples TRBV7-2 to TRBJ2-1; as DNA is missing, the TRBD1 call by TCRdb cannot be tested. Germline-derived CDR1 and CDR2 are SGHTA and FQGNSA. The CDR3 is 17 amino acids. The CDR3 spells CASSLARGTGTHYEQFF.

CDR3 residues: CASRQGLNTGELFF. This chain uses TRBV5-6 with TRBJ2-2; TCRdb selects TRBD1, and the lack of DNA leaves this call unchecked. Germline V lookup: CDR1 SGHDT, CDR2 YYEEEE. There are 14 residues in the CDR3.

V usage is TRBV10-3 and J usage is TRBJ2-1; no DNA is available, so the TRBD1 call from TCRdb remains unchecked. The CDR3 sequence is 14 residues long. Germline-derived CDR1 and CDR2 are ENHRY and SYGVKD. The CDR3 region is CAISGWGTYNEQFF.

CDR3 protein: CASTPTHDYGYTF. V and J are TRBV19 and TRBJ1-2. The CDR3 runs to 13 residues. Germline CDR1 reads LNHDA; CDR2 reads SQIVND (reference sequence).

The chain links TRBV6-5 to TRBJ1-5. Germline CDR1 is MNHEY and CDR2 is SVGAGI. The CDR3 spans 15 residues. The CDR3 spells CASSPSGQAYQPQHF.

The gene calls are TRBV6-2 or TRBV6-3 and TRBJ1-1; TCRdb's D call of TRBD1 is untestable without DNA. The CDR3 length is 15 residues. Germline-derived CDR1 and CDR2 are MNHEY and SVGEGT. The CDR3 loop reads CASSHPPGESTEAFF.

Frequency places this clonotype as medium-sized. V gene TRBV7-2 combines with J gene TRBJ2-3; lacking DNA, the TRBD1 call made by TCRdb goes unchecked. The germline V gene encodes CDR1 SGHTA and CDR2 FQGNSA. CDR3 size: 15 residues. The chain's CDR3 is CASSRQGLATDTQYF. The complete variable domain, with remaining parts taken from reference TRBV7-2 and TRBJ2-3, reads GAGVSQSPSNKVTEKGKDVELRCDPISGHTALYWYRQSLGQGLEFLIYFQGNSAPDKSGLPSDRFSAERTGGSVSTLTIQRTQQEDSAVYLCASSRQGLATDTQYFGPGTRLTVL.

The CDR3 region is CASSSPSGGEDGDTQYF. The chain carries TRBV5-4 and TRBJ2-3; TCRdb's D call of TRBD1 is untestable without DNA. CDR3 length equals 17 residues. Germline V lookup: CDR1 SGHNT, CDR2 YYREEE (reference sequence).

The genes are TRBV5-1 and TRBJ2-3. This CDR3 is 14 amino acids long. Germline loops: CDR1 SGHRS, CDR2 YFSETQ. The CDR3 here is CASSDLGNTDTQYF.

CDR3 residues: CASSLAVGELFF. The chain has TRBV5-5 and TRBJ2-2. Per germline, CDR1 SGHKS and CDR2 YYEKEE (reference sequence). The CDR3 spans 12 residues.

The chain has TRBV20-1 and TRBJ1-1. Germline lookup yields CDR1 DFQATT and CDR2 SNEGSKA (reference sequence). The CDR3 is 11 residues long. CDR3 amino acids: CSAHENTEAFF.

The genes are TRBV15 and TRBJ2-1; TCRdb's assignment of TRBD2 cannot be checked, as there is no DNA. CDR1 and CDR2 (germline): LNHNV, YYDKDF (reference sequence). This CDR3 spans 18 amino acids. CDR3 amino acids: CATSRDNSFGGRRREQFF.

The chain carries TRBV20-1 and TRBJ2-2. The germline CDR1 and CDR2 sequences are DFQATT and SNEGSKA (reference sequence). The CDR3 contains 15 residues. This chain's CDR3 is CSARDSRITTGELFF.

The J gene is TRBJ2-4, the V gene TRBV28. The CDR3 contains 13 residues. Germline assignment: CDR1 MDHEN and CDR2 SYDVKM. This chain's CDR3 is CASGGGPENIQYF.